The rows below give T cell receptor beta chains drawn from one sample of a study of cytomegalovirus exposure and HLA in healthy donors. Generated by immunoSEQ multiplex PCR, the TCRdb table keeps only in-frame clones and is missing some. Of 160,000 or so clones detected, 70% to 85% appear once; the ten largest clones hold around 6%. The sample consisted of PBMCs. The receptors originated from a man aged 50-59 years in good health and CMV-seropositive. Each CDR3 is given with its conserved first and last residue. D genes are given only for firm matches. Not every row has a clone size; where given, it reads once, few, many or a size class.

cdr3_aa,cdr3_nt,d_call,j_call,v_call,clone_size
CAWRRDSKNIQYF,TGTGCCTGGAGGCGGGACAGCAAAAACATTCAGTACTTC,-,TRBJ2-4,TRBV30,-
CASSIEDRGGNQPQHF,TGTGCCAGTAGTATAGAGGACAGGGGGGGCAATCAGCCCCAGCATTTT,TRBD1,TRBJ1-5,TRBV19,-
CASSYSFTANTEAFF,TGTGCCAGCAGTTACTCCTTTACAGCGAACACTGAAGCTTTCTTT,-,TRBJ1-1,TRBV6-6,-
CASSRRGGSETQYF,TGTGCCAGCAGTCGCCGGGGGGGCTCAGAGACCCAGTACTTC,TRBD2,TRBJ2-5,TRBV6-5,-
CASSASGQGNNEQFF,TGTGCCAGCAGTGCCTCGGGACAGGGTAACAATGAGCAGTTCTTC,TRBD1,TRBJ2-1,TRBV25-1,-
CASSLTGGDTEAFF,TGTGCCAGCAGTCTCACGGGGGGAGACACTGAAGCTTTCTTT,-,TRBJ1-1,TRBV6-4,-
CASRQTGGGTDTQYF,TGCGCCAGCAGGCAGACAGGGGGAGGCACAGATACGCAGTATTTT,TRBD1,TRBJ2-3,TRBV4-1,few
CSAPGGYTF,TGCAGTGCCCCAGGTGGCTACACCTTC,-,TRBJ1-2,TRBV20-1,-
CASTPTRANYGYTF,TGTGCCAGTACCCCTACCAGGGCTAACTATGGCTACACCTTC,-,TRBJ1-2,TRBV19,-
CASSLETQGTQYF,TGTGCCAGCAGCTTAGAAACCCAGGGGACCCAGTACTTC,-,TRBJ2-5,TRBV5-4,few
CASSLADLAGGEQFF,TGTGCCAGCAGCTTAGCAGATCTAGCGGGCGGTGAGCAGTTCTTC,TRBD2,TRBJ2-1,TRBV7-9,-
CASSVSGGARTYEQYF,TGTGCCAGCAGCGTATCGGGGGGCGCGAGAACCTACGAGCAGTACTTC,-,TRBJ2-7,TRBV9,-
CASSRDSQETQYF,TGTGCCAGCAGTCGGGACTCCCAAGAGACCCAGTACTTC,-,TRBJ2-5,TRBV7-3,-
CASSPKHGTETNTGELFF,TGTGCCAGCTCACCAAAGCATGGTACAGAGACGAACACCGGGGAGCTGTTTTTT,-,TRBJ2-2,TRBV18,-
CASMRGLSNTEAFF,TGTGCCAGCATGAGGGGGCTTTCGAACACTGAAGCTTTCTTT,TRBD1,TRBJ1-1,TRBV6-1,-
CSGLAASGNMNTGELFF,TGCAGCGGTCTGGCGGCTAGCGGGAACATGAACACCGGGGAGCTGTTTTTT,TRBD2,TRBJ2-2,TRBV29-1,-